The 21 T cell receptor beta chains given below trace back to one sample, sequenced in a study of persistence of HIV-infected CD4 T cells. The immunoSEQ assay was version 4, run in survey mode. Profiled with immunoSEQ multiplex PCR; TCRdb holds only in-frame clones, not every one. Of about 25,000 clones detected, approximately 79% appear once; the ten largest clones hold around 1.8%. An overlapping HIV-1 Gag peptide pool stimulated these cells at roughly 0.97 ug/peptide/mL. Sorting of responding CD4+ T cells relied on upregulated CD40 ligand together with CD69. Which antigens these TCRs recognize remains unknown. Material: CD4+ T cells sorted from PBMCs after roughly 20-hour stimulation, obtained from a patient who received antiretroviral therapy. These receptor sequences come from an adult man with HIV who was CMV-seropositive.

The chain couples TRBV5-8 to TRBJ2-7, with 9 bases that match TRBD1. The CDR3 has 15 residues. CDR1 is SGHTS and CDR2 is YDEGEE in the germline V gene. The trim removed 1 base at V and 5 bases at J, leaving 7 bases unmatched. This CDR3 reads CASSLLGQGIHEQYF. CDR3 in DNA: TGTGCCAGCAGCTTGTTGGGACAGGGCATCCACGAGCAGTACTTC. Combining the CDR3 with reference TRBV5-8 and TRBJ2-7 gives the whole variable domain EAGVTQSPTHLIKTRGQQATLRCSPISGHTSVYWYQQALGLGLQFLLWYDEGEERNRGNFPPRFSGRQFPNYSSELNVNALELEDSALYLCASSLLGQGIHEQYFGPGTRLTVT.

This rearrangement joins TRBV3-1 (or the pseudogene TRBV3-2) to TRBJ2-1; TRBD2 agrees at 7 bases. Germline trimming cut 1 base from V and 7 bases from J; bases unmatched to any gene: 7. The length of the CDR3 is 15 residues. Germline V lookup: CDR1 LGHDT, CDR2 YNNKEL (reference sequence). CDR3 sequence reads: CASSQVLAEANEQFF. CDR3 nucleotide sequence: TGTGCCAGCAGCCAAGTCCTAGCGGAGGCGAATGAGCAGTTCTTC.

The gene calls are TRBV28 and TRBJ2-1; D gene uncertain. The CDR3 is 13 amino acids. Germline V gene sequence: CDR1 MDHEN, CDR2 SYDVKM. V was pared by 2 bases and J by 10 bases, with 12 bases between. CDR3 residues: CASSLHSRREQFF. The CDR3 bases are TGTGCCAGCAGTTTACACAGCCGCCGGGAGCAGTTCTTC.

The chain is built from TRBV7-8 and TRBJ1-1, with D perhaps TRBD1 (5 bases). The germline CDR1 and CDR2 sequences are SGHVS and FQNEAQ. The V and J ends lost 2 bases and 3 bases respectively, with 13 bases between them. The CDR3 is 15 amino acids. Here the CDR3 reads CASSLYEGKDTEAFF. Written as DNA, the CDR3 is TGTGCCAGCAGCTTATACGAGGGGAAGGACACTGAAGCTTTCTTT.

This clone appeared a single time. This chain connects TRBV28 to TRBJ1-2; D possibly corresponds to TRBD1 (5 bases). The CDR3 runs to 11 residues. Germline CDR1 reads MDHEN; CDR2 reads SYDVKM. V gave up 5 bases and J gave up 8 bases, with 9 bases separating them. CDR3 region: CASSIDSGYTF. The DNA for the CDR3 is TGTGCCAGCAGTATTGACAGCGGCTACACCTTC.

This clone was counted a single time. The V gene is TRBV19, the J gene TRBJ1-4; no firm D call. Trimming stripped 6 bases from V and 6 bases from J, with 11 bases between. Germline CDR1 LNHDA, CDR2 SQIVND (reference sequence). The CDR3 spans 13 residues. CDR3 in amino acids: CASSYRTDEKLFF. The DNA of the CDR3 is TGTGCCAGTAGCTATAGGACGGATGAAAAACTGTTTTTT.

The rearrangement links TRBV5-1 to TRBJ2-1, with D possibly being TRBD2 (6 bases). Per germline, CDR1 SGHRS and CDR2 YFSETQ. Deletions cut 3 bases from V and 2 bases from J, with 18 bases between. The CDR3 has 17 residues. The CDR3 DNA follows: TGCGCCAGCAGCTCGGATCCCGGGGGACCACCCTACAATGAGCAGTTCTTC. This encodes CASSSDPGGPPYNEQFF.

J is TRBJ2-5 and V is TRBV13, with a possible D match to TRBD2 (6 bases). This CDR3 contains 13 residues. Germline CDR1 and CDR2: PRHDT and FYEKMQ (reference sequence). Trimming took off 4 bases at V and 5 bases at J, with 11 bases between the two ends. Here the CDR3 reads CASSSLARETQYF. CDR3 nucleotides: TGTGCCAGCAGCTCGCTAGCGAGGGAGACCCAGTACTTC.

In DNA, the CDR3 is TGTGCCAGCAGTGAAGCGGTACAGACCTATGGCTACACCTTC. Its protein is CASSEAVQTYGYTF. V is TRBV6-1 and J is TRBJ1-2; D unresolved. The length of the CDR3 is 14 residues. Germline values: CDR1 MNHNS, CDR2 SASEGT. V was shortened by 0 bases and J by 4 bases, with 9 bases between the two germline ends.

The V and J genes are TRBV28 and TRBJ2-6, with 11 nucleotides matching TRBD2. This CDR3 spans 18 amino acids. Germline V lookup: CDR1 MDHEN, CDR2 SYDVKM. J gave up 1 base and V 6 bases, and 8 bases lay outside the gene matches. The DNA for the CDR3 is TGTGCCAGCAGGGCGCCTAGCGGGGGGCTTTCTGGGGCCAACGTCCTGACTTTC. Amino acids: CASRAPSGGLSGANVLTF.

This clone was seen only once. The chain's CDR3 is CSVEMGLNQPQHF. The DNA for the CDR3 is TGCAGCGTTGAAATGGGACTCAATCAGCCCCAGCATTTT. This chain connects TRBV29-1 to TRBJ1-5; possibly TRBD1 for D (5 bases). This CDR3 is built from 13 residues. Trimming pared 2 bases from V and 3 bases from J, leaving 8 bases between. CDR1 is SQVTM and CDR2 is ANQGSEA in the germline V gene.

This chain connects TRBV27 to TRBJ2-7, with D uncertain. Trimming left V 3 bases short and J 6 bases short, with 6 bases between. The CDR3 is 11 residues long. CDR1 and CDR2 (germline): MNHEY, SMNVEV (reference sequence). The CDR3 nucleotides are TGTGCCAGCAGTTTCTTTGGCGAGCAGTACTTC. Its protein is CASSFFGEQYF.

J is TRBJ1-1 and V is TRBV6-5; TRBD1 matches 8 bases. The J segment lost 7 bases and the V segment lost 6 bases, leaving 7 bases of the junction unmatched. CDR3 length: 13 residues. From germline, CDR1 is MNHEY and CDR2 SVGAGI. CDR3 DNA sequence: TGTGCCAGCAGGAAGGGACAGGAGTTTGAAGCTTTCTTT. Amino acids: CASRKGQEFEAFF.

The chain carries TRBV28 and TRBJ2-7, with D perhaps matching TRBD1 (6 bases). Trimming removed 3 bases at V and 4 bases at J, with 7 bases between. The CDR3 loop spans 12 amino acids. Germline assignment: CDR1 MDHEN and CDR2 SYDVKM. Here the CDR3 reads CASSLGAYEQYF. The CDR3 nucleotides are TGTGCCAGCAGTTTGGGGGCTTACGAGCAGTACTTC. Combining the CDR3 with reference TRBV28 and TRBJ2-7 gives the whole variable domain DVKVTQSSRYLVKRTGEKVFLECVQDMDHENMFWYRQDPGLGLRLIYFSYDVKMKEKGDIPEGYSVSREKKERFSLILESASTNQTSMYLCASSLGAYEQYFGPGTRLTVT.

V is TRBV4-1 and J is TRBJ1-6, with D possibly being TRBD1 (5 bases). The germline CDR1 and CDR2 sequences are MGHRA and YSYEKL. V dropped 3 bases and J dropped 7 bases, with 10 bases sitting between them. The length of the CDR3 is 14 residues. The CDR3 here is CASSHDNRNSPLHF. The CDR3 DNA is TGCGCCAGCAGCCACGATAACAGGAATTCACCCCTCCACTTT.

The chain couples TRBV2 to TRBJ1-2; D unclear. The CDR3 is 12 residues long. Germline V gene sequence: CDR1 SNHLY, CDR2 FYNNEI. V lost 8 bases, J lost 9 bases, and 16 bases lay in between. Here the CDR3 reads CASGEGVRSYTF. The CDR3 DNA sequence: TGTGCCAGCGGAGAGGGAGTTCGCAGCTACACCTTC.

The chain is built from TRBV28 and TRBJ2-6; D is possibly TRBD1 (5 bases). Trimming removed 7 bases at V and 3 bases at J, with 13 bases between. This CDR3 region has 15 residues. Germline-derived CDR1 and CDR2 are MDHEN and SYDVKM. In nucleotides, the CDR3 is TGTGCCAGCACCCTAAGGGGAAGTGGGGCCAACGTCCTGACTTTC. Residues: CASTLRGSGANVLTF.

The CDR3 is CASSQNRNTEAFF. CDR3 coding DNA: TGTGCCAGCAGCCAGAACAGGAACACTGAAGCTTTCTTT. The V and J genes are TRBV3-1 (or the pseudogene TRBV3-2) and TRBJ1-1, with no clear D. Trimming left V 3 bases short and J 1 base short, with 6 bases between. Germline V gene data show CDR1 as LGHDT and CDR2 as YNNKEL (reference sequence). This CDR3 has 13 amino acids.

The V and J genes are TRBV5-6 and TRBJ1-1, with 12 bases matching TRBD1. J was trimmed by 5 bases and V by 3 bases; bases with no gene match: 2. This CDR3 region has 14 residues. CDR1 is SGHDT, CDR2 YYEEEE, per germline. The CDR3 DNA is TGTGCCAGCAGCTGGGACAGGGGGCGGACTGAAGCTTTCTTT. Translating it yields CASSWDRGRTEAFF.

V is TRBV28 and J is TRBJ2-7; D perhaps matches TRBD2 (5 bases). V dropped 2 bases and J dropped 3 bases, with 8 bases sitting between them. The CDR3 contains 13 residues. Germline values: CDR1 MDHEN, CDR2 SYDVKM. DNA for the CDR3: TGTGCCAGCAGTTTAGGAGGAAGCTACGAGCAGTACTTC. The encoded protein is CASSLGGSYEQYF.

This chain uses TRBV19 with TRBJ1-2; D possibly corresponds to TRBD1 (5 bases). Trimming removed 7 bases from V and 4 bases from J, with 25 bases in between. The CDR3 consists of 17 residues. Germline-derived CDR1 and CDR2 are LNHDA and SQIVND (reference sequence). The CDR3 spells CASTDNRGDRGIYGYTF. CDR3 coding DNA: TGTGCCAGTACCGACAATCGGGGGGATAGGGGCATCTATGGCTACACCTTC.